The rows below give T cell receptor beta chains drawn from one sample of a study of T-cell memory formation after mild COVID-19. One entry per CDR3 protein, called by TCRdb with MiXCR from the 5' RACE reads. The sample includes about 290,000 distinct CDR3 sequences, 15% to 20% of them seen just once. What was sequenced was PBMCs or a T cell subset sorted from them (not recorded which). The receptors were gathered from a man aged 18 to 30 who had mild COVID-19 (a few samples of this study predate the infection). Cell type and time point are not known. Each CDR3 is given with its conserved first and last residue. The order of the fields is V gene, D gene, J gene, clone size, CDR3 protein, CDR3 DNA. D genes are given only for firm matches. Clone size is given for some rows only: seen once, a few or many times, or a class if the clone is expanded.

>TRBV4-3|TRBD1|TRBJ1-1|few
CASSQGFPGQGDEAFF
TGCGCCAGCAGCCAAGGATTCCCCGGACAGGGGGACGAAGCTTTCTTT
>TRBV12-3/TRBV12-4|.|TRBJ1-4|.
CASSPSRDEGGNEKLFF
TGTGCCAGCAGCCCATCCCGCGATGAGGGAGGGAATGAAAAACTGTTTTTT
>TRBV10-3|TRBD1|TRBJ1-5|few
CAISRTGSDQPQHF
TGTGCCATCAGTAGGACAGGGTCAGATCAGCCCCAGCATTTT
>TRBV18|.|TRBJ1-3|.
CASSPQPPVYGNTIYF
TGTGCCAGCTCACCGCAACCCCCGGTGTACGGAAACACCATATATTTT
>TRBV20-1|.|TRBJ2-3|few
CSARDLGVYTQYF
TGCAGTGCTAGAGATCTCGGGGTATATACGCAGTATTTT
>TRBV4-1|.|TRBJ2-2|.
CASSQTRAGELFF
TGCGCCAGCAGCCAAACTCGGGCCGGGGAGCTGTTTTTT
>TRBV20-1|.|TRBJ1-5|.
CSAREWDQPQHF
TGCAGTGCTAGAGAATGGGATCAGCCCCAGCATTTT
>TRBV5-5|.|TRBJ2-7|few
CASSHDLEQYF
TGTGCCAGCAGCCACGATCTGGAGCAGTACTTC
>TRBV10-3|.|TRBJ1-6|.
CAIGTGNSPLHF
TGTGCCATCGGGACCGGTAATTCACCCCTCCACTTT
>TRBV7-2|.|TRBJ2-7|.
CATQARGSSYEQYF
TGTGCCACCCAAGCTCGGGGGAGCTCCTACGAGCAGTACTTC
>TRBV11-2|.|TRBJ2-5|many
CASSVSPSVGADHF
TGTGCCAGCAGCGTTTCCCCTTCCGTAGGCGCTGATCACTTC
>TRBV18|TRBD1|TRBJ2-7|.
CASSDYRGSYEQYF
TGTGCCAGCTCCGACTACAGGGGATCCTACGAGCAGTACTTC
>TRBV4-3|.|TRBJ2-1|many
CASSQDFPGRNYNEQFF
TGCGCCAGCAGCCAAGACTTCCCGGGACGTAACTACAATGAGCAGTTCTTC
>TRBV4-3|.|TRBJ1-5|.
CASSQDLLYSNQPQHF
TGCGCCAGCAGCCAAGATCTGCTGTATAGCAATCAGCCCCAGCATTTT
>TRBV7-8|.|TRBJ2-5|many
CASSRTDRGGETQYF
TGTGCCAGCAGCCGCACCGACAGGGGAGGGGAGACCCAGTACTTC
>TRBV12-3/TRBV12-4|.|TRBJ1-1|.
CASSLVGPETEAFF
TGTGCCAGCAGTTTAGTAGGGCCTGAGACTGAAGCTTTCTTT
>TRBV3-1|.|TRBJ1-2|.
CASRHQGRLGGYTF
TGTGCCAGCAGACATCAGGGAAGGTTAGGAGGCTACACCTTC
>TRBV29-1|TRBD1|TRBJ1-1|few
CSVEAFRDSIMNTEAFF
TGCAGCGTTGAAGCCTTCCGGGACAGTATAATGAACACTGAAGCTTTCTTT
>TRBV20-1|.|TRBJ2-3|.
CSARDRRQRWVQYF
TGCAGTGCTAGAGACCGTCGCCAGAGGTGGGTGCAGTATTTT
>TRBV7-9|TRBD2|TRBJ2-1|.
CASSLLAGGSYNEQFF
TGTGCCAGCAGCTTACTAGCGGGGGGCTCCTACAATGAGCAGTTCTTC
>TRBV28|TRBD1|TRBJ2-4|.
CASSWGTGRNIQYF
TGTGCCAGCAGCTGGGGGACAGGGAGAAACATTCAGTACTTC
>TRBV6-2/TRBV6-3|.|TRBJ2-7|.
CASTSRPSSYEQYF
TGTGCCAGCACCTCGCGTCCTAGCTCCTACGAGCAGTACTTC
>TRBV20-1|TRBD1|TRBJ1-1|.
CSASQGGAEAFF
TGCAGTGCTTCACAGGGGGGGGCTGAAGCTTTCTTT
>TRBV5-6|TRBD2|TRBJ2-1|.
CASSNTGGAQFF
TGTGCCAGCAGCAATACCGGGGGGGCCCAGTTCTTC
>TRBV12-3/TRBV12-4|.|TRBJ2-7|.
CASSLLRSSYEQYF
TGTGCCAGCAGTTTACTCCGAAGCTCCTACGAGCAGTACTTC
>TRBV10-3|TRBD1|TRBJ2-5|few
CAIGDSILETQYF
TGTGCCATCGGGGACAGCATATTAGAGACCCAGTACTTC
>TRBV7-9|.|TRBJ2-5|few
CASSPRDIQETQYF
TGTGCCAGCAGCCCCCGGGACATCCAAGAGACCCAGTACTTC
>TRBV5-1|TRBD1|TRBJ1-1|.
CASLGQDTEAFF
TGCGCCAGCCTCGGACAGGACACTGAAGCTTTCTTT
>TRBV20-1|.|TRBJ2-5|few
CSATSATQYF
TGCAGTGCAACAAGTGCCACCCAGTACTTC
>TRBV5-4|.|TRBJ2-7|.
CATKALSSYEQYF
TGTGCCACGAAGGCGTTGAGCTCCTACGAGCAGTACTTC
>TRBV7-8|.|TRBJ1-2|.
CASSLAWGDGYTF
TGTGCCAGCAGCTTAGCGTGGGGAGATGGCTACACCTTC
>TRBV20-1|.|TRBJ2-5|few
CSARIGGIETQYF
TGCAGTGCCCGGATTGGGGGAATAGAGACCCAGTACTTC
>TRBV6-5|.|TRBJ2-7|few
CASRQGQNYEQYF
TGTGCCAGCAGACAAGGACAGAACTACGAGCAGTACTTC
>TRBV5-1|.|TRBJ1-1|few
CASTSPGGTEAFF
TGCGCCAGCACCTCCCCGGGGGGCACTGAAGCTTTCTTT
>TRBV7-2|.|TRBJ2-3|many
CASSLRQPTDTQYF
TGTGCCAGCAGCTTAAGACAACCGACAGATACGCAGTATTTT
>TRBV10-1|.|TRBJ2-7|.
CASGRGDEDEQYF
TGCGCCAGCGGGCGCGGAGACGAGGACGAGCAGTACTTC
>TRBV7-2|TRBD2|TRBJ2-1|.
CASGIAGGNEQFF
TGTGCCAGCGGAATAGCGGGGGGGAATGAGCAGTTCTTC
>TRBV6-5|TRBD1|TRBJ1-1|.
CASSWTGRSSTEAFF
TGTGCCAGCTCTTGGACAGGGCGTTCTAGCACTGAAGCTTTCTTT
>TRBV6-5|.|TRBJ2-5|few
CASSSGDARETQYF
TGTGCCAGCAGTTCCGGTGATGCCCGGGAGACCCAGTACTTC
>TRBV10-2|.|TRBJ2-5|.
CASSVTSLETQYF
TGCGCCAGCAGTGTGACTAGTCTAGAGACCCAGTACTTC
>TRBV6-6|.|TRBJ1-3|few
CASSYSSPGSRSGNTIYF
TGTGCCAGCAGTTACTCCTCCCCAGGGAGCCGCTCTGGAAACACCATATATTTT
>TRBV10-3|.|TRBJ1-5|many
CAISDTGNGQPQHF
TGTGCCATCAGTGATACAGGAAACGGCCAGCCCCAGCATTTT
>TRBV20-1|.|TRBJ2-7|many
CSARDVILPRRDEQYF
TGCAGTGCTAGAGATGTAATCCTACCCCGTCGCGACGAGCAGTACTTC
>TRBV6-6|.|TRBJ1-2|few
CASSSLSYGYTF
TGTGCCAGCAGTTCCCTTAGCTATGGCTACACCTTC
>TRBV7-2|.|TRBJ1-6|few
CASSWVTVDSPLHF
TGTGCCAGCAGCTGGGTTACAGTGGATTCACCCCTCCACTTT
>TRBV4-3|TRBD2|TRBJ2-3|few
CASSQDSGLPRPYF
TGCGCCAGCAGCCAAGATAGCGGGCTGCCACGTCCGTATTTT